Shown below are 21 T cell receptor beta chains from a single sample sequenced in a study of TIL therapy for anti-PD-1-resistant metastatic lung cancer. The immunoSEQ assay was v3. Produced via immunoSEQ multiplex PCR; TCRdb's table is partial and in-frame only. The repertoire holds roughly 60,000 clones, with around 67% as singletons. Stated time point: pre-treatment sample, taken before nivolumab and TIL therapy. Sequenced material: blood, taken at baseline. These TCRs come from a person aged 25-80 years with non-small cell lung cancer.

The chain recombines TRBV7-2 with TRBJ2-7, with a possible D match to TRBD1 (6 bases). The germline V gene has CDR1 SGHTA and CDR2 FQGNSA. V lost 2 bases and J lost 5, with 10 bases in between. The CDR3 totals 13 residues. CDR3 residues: CASSLTRGNEQYF. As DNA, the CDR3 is TGTGCCAGCAGCTTAACCAGGGGAAACGAGCAGTACTTC.

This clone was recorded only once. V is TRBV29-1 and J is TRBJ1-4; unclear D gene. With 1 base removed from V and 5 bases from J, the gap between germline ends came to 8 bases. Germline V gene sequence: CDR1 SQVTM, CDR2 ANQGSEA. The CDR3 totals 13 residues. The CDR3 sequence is CSVEVFGNEKLFF. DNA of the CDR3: TGCAGCGTTGAAGTCTTCGGGAATGAAAAACTGTTTTTT.

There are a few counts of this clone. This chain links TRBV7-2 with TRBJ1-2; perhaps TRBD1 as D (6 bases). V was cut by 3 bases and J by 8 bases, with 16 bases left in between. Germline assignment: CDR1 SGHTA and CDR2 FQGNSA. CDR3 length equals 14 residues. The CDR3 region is CASSLQSGVKGYTF. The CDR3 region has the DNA TGTGCCAGCAGCTTGCAGTCAGGGGTTAAAGGCTACACCTTC.

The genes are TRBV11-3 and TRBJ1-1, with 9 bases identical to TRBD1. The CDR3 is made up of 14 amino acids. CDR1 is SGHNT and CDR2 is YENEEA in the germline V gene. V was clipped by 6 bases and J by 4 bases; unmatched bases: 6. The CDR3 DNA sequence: TGTGCCAGCAGGTTGGGACAGGGAGGCACTGAAGCTTTCTTT. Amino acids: CASRLGQGGTEAFF.

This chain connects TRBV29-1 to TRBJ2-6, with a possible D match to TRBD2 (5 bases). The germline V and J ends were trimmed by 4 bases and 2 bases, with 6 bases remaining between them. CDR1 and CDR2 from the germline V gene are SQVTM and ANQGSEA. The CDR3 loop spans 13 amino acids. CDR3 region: CSVVATGANVLTF. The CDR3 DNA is TGCAGCGTTGTAGCGACTGGGGCCAACGTCCTGACTTTC.

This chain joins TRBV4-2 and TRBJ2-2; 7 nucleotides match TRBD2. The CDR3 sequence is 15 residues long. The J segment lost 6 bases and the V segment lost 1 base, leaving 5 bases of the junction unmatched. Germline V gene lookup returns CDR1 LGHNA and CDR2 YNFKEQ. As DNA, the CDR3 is TGTGCCAGCAGCCAAGCGACTAGCTCCCCCGGGGAGCTGTTTTTT. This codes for CASSQATSSPGELFF.

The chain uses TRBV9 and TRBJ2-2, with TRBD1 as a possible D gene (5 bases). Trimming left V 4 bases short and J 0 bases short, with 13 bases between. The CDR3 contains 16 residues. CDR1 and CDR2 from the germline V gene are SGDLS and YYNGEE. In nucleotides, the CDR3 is TGTGCCAGCAGCCTAGGACAAACCGCGAACACCGGGGAGCTGTTTTTT. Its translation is CASSLGQTANTGELFF.

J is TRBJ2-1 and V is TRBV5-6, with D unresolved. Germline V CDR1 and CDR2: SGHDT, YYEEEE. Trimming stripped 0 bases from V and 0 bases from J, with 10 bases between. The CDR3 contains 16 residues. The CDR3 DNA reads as TGTGCCAGCAGCTTGGTGACGGTAAGCTCCTACAATGAGCAGTTCTTC. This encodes CASSLVTVSSYNEQFF. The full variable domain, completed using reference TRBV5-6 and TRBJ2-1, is DAGVTQSPTHLIKTRGQQVTLRCSPKSGHDTVSWYQQALGQGPQFIFQYYEEEERQRGNFPDRFSGHQFPNYSSELNVNALLLGDSALYLCASSLVTVSSYNEQFFGPGTRLTVL.

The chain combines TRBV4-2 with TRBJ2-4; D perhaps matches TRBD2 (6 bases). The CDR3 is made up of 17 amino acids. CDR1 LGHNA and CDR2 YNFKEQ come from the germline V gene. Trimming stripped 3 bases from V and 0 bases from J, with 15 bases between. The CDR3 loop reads CASSQGPSGVAKNIQYF. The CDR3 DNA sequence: TGTGCCAGCAGCCAGGGACCTTCGGGAGTAGCCAAAAACATTCAGTACTTC.

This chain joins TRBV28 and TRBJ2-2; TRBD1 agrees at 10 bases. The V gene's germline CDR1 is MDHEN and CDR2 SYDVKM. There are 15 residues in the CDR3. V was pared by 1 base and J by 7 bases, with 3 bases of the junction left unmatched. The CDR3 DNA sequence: TGTGCCAGCAGTTTATTGGGACAGGGGAGCGGGGAGCTGTTTTTT. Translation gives CASSLLGQGSGELFF.

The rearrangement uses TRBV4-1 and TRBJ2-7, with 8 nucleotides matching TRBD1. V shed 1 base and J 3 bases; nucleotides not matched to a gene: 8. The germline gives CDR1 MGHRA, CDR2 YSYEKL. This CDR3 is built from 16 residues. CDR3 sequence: CASSQVPRTGLYEQYF. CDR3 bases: TGCGCCAGCAGCCAAGTTCCGCGGACAGGGCTCTACGAGCAGTACTTC.

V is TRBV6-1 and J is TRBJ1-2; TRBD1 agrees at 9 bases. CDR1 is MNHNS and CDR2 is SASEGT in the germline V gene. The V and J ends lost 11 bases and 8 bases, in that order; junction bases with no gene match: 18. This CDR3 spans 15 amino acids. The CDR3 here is CASHRDRDVAGGYTF. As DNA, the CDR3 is TGTGCCTCGCACCGGGACAGGGACGTAGCGGGAGGCTACACCTTC.

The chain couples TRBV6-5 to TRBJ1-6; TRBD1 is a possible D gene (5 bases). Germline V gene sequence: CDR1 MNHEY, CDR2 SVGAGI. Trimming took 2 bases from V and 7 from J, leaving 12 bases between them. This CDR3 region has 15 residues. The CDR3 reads CASSYTQGSNSPLHF. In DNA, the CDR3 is TGTGCCAGCAGTTACACGCAGGGCAGCAATTCACCCCTCCACTTT.

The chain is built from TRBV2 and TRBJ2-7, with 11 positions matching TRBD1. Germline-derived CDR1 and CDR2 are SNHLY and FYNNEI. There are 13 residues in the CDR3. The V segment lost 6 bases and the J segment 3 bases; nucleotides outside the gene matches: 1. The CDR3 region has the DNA TGTGCCAGCAGCGGGACAGGGGGCTACGAGCAGTACTTC. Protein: CASSGTGGYEQYF.

The CDR3 spells CASPQGGGWDQPQHF. The CDR3 DNA reads TGCGCCAGCCCCCAGGGGGGGGGTTGGGATCAGCCCCAGCATTTT. The chain links TRBV10-1 to TRBJ1-5, with TRBD1 matching 7 bases. CDR3 size: 15 residues. With 8 bases clipped from V and 5 bases from J, the junction kept 12 bases outside the gene matches. Germline CDR1 is WNHNN and CDR2 is SYGVQD (reference sequence).

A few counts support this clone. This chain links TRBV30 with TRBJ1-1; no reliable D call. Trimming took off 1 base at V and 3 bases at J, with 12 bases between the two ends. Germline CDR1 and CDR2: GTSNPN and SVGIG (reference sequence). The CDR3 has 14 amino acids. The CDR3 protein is CAWSALFQHTEAFF. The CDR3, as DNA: TGTGCCTGGAGTGCCCTATTCCAACACACTGAAGCTTTCTTT. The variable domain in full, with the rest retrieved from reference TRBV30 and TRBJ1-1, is SQTIHQWPATLVQPVGSPLSLECTVEGTSNPNLYWYRQAAGRGLQLLFYSVGIGQISSEVPQNLSASRPQDRQFILSSKKLLLSDSGFYLCAWSALFQHTEAFFGQGTRLTVV.

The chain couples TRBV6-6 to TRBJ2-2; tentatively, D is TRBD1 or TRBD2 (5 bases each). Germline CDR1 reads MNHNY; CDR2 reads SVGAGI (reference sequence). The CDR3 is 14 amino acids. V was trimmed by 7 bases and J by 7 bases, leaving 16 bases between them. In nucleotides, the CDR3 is TGTGCCAGCAAACGGGGCCATTCTGACGGGGAGCTGTTTTTT. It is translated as CASKRGHSDGELFF.

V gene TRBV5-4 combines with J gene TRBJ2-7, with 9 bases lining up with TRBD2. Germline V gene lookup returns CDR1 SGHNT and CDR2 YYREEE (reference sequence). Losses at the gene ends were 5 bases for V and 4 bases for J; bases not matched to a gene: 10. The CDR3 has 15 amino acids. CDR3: CASRVQGSGRYEQYF. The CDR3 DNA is TGTGCCAGCAGGGTTCAGGGTAGCGGGAGATACGAGCAGTACTTC.

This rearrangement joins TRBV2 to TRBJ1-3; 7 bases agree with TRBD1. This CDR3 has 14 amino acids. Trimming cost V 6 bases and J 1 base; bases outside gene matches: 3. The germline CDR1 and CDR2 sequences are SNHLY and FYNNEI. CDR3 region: CASSEQGSGNTIYF. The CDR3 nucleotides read TGTGCCAGCAGCGAACAGGGGTCTGGAAACACCATATATTTT.

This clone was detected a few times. The CDR3 DNA follows: TGCGCCAGCGGAGACAGGGGGAACTATGGCTACACCTTC. Amino acid sequence: CASGDRGNYGYTF. The genes are TRBV10-1 and TRBJ1-2; 9 positions agree with TRBD1. The V segment lost 8 bases and the J segment 2 bases; nucleotides outside the gene matches: 3. The length of the CDR3 is 13 residues. Germline V gives CDR1 WNHNN, CDR2 SYGVQD (reference sequence).

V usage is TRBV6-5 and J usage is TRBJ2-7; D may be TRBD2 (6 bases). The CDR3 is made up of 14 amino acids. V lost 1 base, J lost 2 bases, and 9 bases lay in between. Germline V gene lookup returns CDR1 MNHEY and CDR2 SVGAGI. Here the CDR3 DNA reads TGTGCCAGCAGTTACTTTGGCGGGACCTACGAGCAGTACTTC. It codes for CASSYFGGTYEQYF.